This T cell receptor beta chain came from a study of cytomegalovirus exposure and HLA in healthy donors (dated by TCRdb to about 2017). The study in broad terms: An earlier analysis of under 600 of the donors reported about 250 Gb of sequence data and approximately 110 million unique TCR beta sequences from 150 million to 200 million T cells. An early release covering around 630 HLA-typed donors comprised 300 to 350 gigabases of sequencing data and 65 million to 100 million unique TCR sequences. Donor age, sex, ethnicity and CMV serostatus were compiled alongside the repertoire data. Among 350 to 400 genotyped donors of the cohort, an average of about 240,000 unique TCR beta nucleotide sequences were sequenced per donor, roughly 20% of them non-productive. In addition to the first cohort of 666 subjects, a separate validation cohort of over 90 different subjects was used. High-throughput TCR immunosequencing, statistical association of individual TCRs with disease status, and machine learning were combined to predict cytomegalovirus infection status. The study aimed to test whether signatures of past pathogen exposure could be identified by cataloging public T cell receptors. Because of strong linkage in the cohort, a handful of DR-DQ haplotypes were treated as single units for association and clustering. The number of donors typed differed by locus, with about 620-630 for A, B, C, DRB1 and DQB1, around 500 for DQA1, some 570 for DPA1, and about 450 for DPB1. In a later analysis, previously published TCR beta repertoires from 600 to 850 donors were re-analyzed and high-resolution HLA genotyping was added so that TCR occurrence patterns could be studied. In a later genetic analysis, genome-wide SNP genotypes for about three fifths of the 666 donors were used, and that subset was treated as a discovery cohort. Of the 300 to 500 genotyped donors, 65% to 90% were placed in the genetic ancestry cluster associated with self-reported Caucasian donors. In an earlier analysis of over 550 of the donors, high-throughput TCR beta sequencing was used to judge whether each TCR beta V gene segment behaved as functional or pseudogenic. In the later analysis, no new phenotypic data were used to find candidate immune exposures; instead, reliance was placed on TCR beta sequences and their occurrence across donors. HLA typing included class I and class II loci at four-digit resolution. Using immunosequencing, the study profiled T cell repertoires from about 610 subjects and related those repertoires to cytomegalovirus serostatus. Every repertoire in the discovery cohort had been generated on one and the same sequencing platform.

Paper-wide results and their limitations: About 17 rarely observed V segments, including chromosome 9 orphons, were excluded from the earlier analysis of about 610 of the donors because counts were too low. The authors suggested that the approach could potentially be extended to other disease states and immunological phenotypes. Compared with equally common non-associated chains, HLA-associated TCR beta chains in a later analysis were more clonally expanded and had lower generation probabilities. A further reported finding was that TCR beta sequences accurately predicted the HLA-A and HLA-B alleles for most subjects in the first cohort. A few of the identified cytomegalovirus-associated TCR beta chains were confirmed in vitro to be specific for cytomegalovirus antigens. The cohort was sequenced for TCR beta chains only, and without alpha or paired-chain data the features that could be detected were limited. At a false discovery rate of 0.05, a later analysis linked 15,000 to 20,000 TCR beta sequences to specific HLA alleles. In a later genetic analysis, a missense DCLRE1C variant was associated with V-gene and J-gene trimming of TCR beta chains, and the association was replicated in an independent cohort. HLA typing was unavailable for some donors at each locus, so association tests used only the typed subset. When HLA alleles, especially DR and DQ, strongly co-occurred, attributing TCR associations to individual alleles was difficult. Several of the top co-occurrence clusters appeared to be linked to parvovirus B19, influenza, CMV and Epstein-Barr virus, according to a later analysis. CMV serostatus was the only immune exposure information available for the cohort. In the study, around 150 TCR beta chains were listed as associated with cytomegalovirus. The classifier was reported to diagnose cytomegalovirus status with high specificity and sensitivity in both the original cohort and the validation cohort. In a later analysis, the rate of TCR association differed among HLA loci, with DRB1 alleles having the most associated TCRs and HLA-C alleles having the fewest. In a later genetic analysis, fewer N-insertions in productive TCRs were reported among donors in an Asian-associated ancestry cluster than the roughly 710-donor mean. Roughly uniform sequencing depth across donors was assumed in presence/absence analyses, although this assumption may not hold. While some public TCRs were present in many individuals, most TCR sequences turned up only very rarely across donors. Most CMV-associated TCR beta chains appeared to be HLA-restricted in a later analysis, and the HLA associations seemed to be driven largely by CMV exposure. In an earlier analysis of 587 of the donors, most TCR beta V segments appeared in productive rearrangements about 87% or about 30% of the time, broadly matching IMGT annotations. Linkage disequilibrium might explain the correlated functional status among segregating V segments, but an unknown experimental factor could not be excluded. The sequencing pipeline was judged likely to have produced a cluster of highly shared sequence variants as a technical artifact. Some IMGT-functional V segments, including TRBV6-2 and TRBV6-3, could not be distinguished by the 87-base-pair reads and were therefore excluded.

The library came from the immunoSEQ multiplex PCR assay. For the multiplex PCR, a mixture combining 60 forward primers for TCR Vbeta segments and 13 reverse primers for TCR Jbeta segments was used. The CDR3 region of rearranged TCR beta genes was amplified from genomic DNA by a multiplex PCR assay. The amplified TCR beta libraries were sequenced on the Illumina HiSeq System as 87-base-pair reads. Turning to the authors' computational methods: A later analysis counted about 76 million unique TCR beta chains across the 650 to 700 repertoires, and some 11 million of these chains were shared by at least two donors. Raw reads were error-corrected and collapsed into unique sequences with a nearest-neighbor algorithm that merged closely related sequences to remove PCR and sequencing errors. To assign V, D and J gene segments, CDR3 sequences were aligned to IMGT reference sequences. For a sequence to be retained, at least a six-nucleotide match to both a V gene segment and a J gene segment was required. Rearrangements were classified as productive when the CDR3 lacked stop codons and remained in frame with V and J, and all other rearrangements were classified as non-productive. Following IMGT convention, CDR3 was defined as the stretch from the second conserved V-encoded cysteine up to the conserved J-encoded phenylalanine. The earlier analysis of a few hundred of the donors excluded sequences that lacked an unambiguous match to a single V gene segment. An earlier analysis of roughly 590 of the donors called V segments functional above 56.7% productive rearrangements and segregating when the between-donor standard deviation exceeded 5%. A statistical classification framework was developed to diagnose cytomegalovirus status using the catalog of TCR beta chain sequences. V and J gene assignment, in a later analysis, came from comparing TCR nucleotide sequences with IMGT/GENE-DB human TR gene sequences. The TCRdist pipeline was used in a later analysis to assign CDR3 sequences and most-parsimonious VDJ recombination scenarios. In a later analysis, every TCR beta chain was defined by the combination of its CDR3 amino acid sequence and its V-gene family, and reads without a unique V-gene family were dropped. A later analysis removed over 500 highly shared, low-generation-probability nucleotide sequences to deal with suspected cross-contamination and a sequencing artifact. In a later analysis, a clonal expansion index for each public chain was calculated from normalized within-repertoire ranks of inferred template counts. In a later analysis, generation probabilities were computed with a VDJ recombination model fitted to out-of-frame rearrangements, and the resulting probabilities were checked against IGoR. Hypergeometric tests were used in a later analysis to score TCR-TCR, TCR-HLA and TCR-CMV co-occurrence, with a repertoire-size bias correction applied to the TCR pairs. A later analysis estimated false discovery rates by permuting HLA or CMV assignments 20 times. In a later analysis, co-occurring TCRs were grouped using DBSCAN, with TCRdist sequence similarity added in when clustering inside HLA-allele-positive subsets. Co-occurrence clustering excluded repertoires with fewer than 30,000 or more than 120,000 public chains, plus five with anomalous nucleotide sharing. TCRdb limited this immuneACCESS table to in-frame rearrangements with V and J called. A share of clones is missing; checked studies link under half to unresolved V genes, and the rest is unexplained. That table furnishes V, J and clone size, whereas the DNA furnished D and trimming. The sample yields 130,000 to 150,000 clones; about four fifths were counted once. Less than 3.5% of the sample belongs to the ten largest clones.

A word on this clone: The specificity of this receptor is unknown. No base quality information exists; no much larger clone differs at one position.

In total, approximately 610 healthy bone marrow donors made up the cohort. Cohort members were all nominally healthy when sampled, although unrecorded immune exposures were likely present. The donor was CMV seronegative and belonged to the group of 320 or so seronegative cohort members. Each donor provided a peripheral blood sample, and peripheral blood mononuclear cells were used for TCR beta sequencing. Genomic DNA was extracted from the blood cell samples with the Qiagen DNeasy Blood Extraction Kit. Its CDR3 holds 16 amino acids, cysteine through phenylalanine. The sequence is cut down to CDR3 DNA, 48 bases in frame from base 1. CDR1 and CDR2, per the germline V gene (reference sequence), are GTSNPN and SVGIG. Relative to germline, V is 0 bases shorter and J is 3 bases shorter, with 16 bases between their ends.

The source material was PBMCs. The rearranged chain carries TRBV30 and TRBJ2-3, and the D gene may be TRBD2, 5 bases matching. The sequence was obtained from a male donor in good health and CMV-seronegative. The DNA reads TGTGCCTGGAGTGTACTTAGCGTGTTAGGGACAGATACGCAGTATTTT. Its protein reads: CAWSVLSVLGTDTQYF.